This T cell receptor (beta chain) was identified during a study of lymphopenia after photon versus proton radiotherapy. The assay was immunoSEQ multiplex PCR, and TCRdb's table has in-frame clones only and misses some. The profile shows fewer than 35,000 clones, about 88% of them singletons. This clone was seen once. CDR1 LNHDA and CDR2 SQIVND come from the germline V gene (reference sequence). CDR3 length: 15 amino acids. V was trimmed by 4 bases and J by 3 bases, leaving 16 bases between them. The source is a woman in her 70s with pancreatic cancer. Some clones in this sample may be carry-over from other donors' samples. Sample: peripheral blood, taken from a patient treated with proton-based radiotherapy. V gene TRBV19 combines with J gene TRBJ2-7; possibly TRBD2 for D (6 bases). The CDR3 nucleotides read TGTGCCAGTAGTACACAAGGGAGGTCCGACTACGAGCAGTACTTC. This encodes CASSTQGRSDYEQYF.